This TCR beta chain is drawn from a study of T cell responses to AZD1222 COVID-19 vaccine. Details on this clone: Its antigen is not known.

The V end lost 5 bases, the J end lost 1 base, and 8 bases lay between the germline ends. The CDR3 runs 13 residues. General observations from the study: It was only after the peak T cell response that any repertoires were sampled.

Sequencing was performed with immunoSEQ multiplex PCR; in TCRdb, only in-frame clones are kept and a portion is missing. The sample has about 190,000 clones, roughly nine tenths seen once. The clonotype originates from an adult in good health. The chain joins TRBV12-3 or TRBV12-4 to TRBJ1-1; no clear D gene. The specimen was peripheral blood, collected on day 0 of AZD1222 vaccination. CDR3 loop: CASSPGGNTEAFF. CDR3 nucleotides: TGTGCCAGCAGTCCCGGCGGGAACACTGAAGCTTTCTTT.